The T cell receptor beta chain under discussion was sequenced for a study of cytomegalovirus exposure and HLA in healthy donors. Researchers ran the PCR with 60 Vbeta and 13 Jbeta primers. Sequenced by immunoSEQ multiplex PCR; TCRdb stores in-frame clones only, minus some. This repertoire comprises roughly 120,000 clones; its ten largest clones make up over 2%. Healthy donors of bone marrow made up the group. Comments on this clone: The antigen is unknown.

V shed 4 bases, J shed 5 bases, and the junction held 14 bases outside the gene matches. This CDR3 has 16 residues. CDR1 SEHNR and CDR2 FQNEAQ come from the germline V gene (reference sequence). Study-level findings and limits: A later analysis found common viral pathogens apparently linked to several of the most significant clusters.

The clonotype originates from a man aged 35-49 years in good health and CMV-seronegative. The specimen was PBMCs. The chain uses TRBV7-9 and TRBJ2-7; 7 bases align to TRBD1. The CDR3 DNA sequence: TGTGCCAGCAGCTCCCGACAGGGACCGAGGTTAGACGAGCAGTACTTC. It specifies CASSSRQGPRLDEQYF.